This T cell receptor beta chain originates from a study of identical twins. Whole-study findings and limits: Excess sharing by twins proved weaker in beta out-of-frame sequences.

This CDR3 spans 13 amino acids. Germline V CDR1 and CDR2: SQVTM, ANQGSEA. Trimming removed 3 bases from V and 5 bases from J, with 13 bases in between. From the 5' RACE reads, TCRdb called clonotypes with MiXCR, one entry per CDR3 protein. The sample includes fewer than 900,000 distinct CDR3 sequences, approximately 18% of them seen just once. This clonotype was counted only a few times. Its cognate antigen is unknown. These same records also appear under a second study, on T cells expressing NK-cell markers. That paper states: The TCR beta repertoires originated in sorted CD3+CD56+NKG2C+, CD3+CD56+NKG2C- and CD3+CD56-NKG2C+ T cells. Sequenced donors, eight in total, included seven who were HCMV-seropositive and one who was seronegative. These clonotypes also led the CD3+CD56-NKG2C+ fraction in a handful of donors.

This receptor was identified in a woman aged 18 to 35 in good health. V and J are TRBV29-1 and TRBJ2-5; D is perhaps TRBD2 (6 bases). The sequenced material came from PBMCs. CDR3 protein: CSVDVAGRETQYF. In nucleotides, the CDR3 is TGCAGCGTTGACGTTGCGGGGAGGGAGACCCAGTACTTC.